This T cell receptor (beta chain) is drawn from a study of cytomegalovirus exposure and HLA in healthy donors. Study overall: Membership in the Caucasian-associated ancestry cluster was found for about 80% of around 380 genotyped donors.

PCR primers comprised 60 Vbeta and 13 Jbeta primers. The assay was immunoSEQ multiplex PCR, and TCRdb's table has in-frame clones only and misses some. The table has some 200,000 clones, more than 75% seen once. The V gene lost 1 base and the J gene lost 7 bases, with 17 bases spanning the gap. Germline CDR1 and CDR2: MNHEY and SMNVEV (reference sequence). The CDR3 is 15 amino acids. This chain connects TRBV27 to TRBJ2-7; perhaps TRBD2 as D (7 bases). The receptor was derived from a woman aged 40 to 50 in good health and CMV-seronegative. Sequencing was done on a sample of PBMCs. DNA for the CDR3: TGTGCCAGCAGTTTATTGGGGGGAGGGGGGAGGGAGCAGTACTTC. Its translation: CASSLLGGGGREQYF.